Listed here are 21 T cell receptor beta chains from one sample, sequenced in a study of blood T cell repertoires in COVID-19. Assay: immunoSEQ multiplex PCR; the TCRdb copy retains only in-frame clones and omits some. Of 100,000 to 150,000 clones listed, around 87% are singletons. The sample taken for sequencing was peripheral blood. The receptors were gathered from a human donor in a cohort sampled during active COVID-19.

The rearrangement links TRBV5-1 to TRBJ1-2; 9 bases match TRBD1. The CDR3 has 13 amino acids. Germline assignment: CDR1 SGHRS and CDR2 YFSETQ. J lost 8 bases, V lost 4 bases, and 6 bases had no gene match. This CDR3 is CASSPGQGGGYTF. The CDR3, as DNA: TGCGCCAGCAGCCCGGGACAGGGTGGGGGCTACACCTTC.

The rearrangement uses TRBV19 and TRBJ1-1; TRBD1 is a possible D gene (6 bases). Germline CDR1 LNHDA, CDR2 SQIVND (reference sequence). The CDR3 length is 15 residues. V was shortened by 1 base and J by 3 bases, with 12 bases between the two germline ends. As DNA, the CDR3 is TGTGCCAGTAGTATAGCCCCCGACAGGTACACTGAAGCTTTCTTT. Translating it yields CASSIAPDRYTEAFF.

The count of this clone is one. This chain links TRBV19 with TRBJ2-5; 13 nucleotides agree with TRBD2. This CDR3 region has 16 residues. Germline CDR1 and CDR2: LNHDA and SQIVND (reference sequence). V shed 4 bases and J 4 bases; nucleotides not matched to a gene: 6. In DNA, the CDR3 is TGTGCCAGTAGTAAAGGACTAGCGGGAGTCTCAGAGACCCAGTACTTC. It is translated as CASSKGLAGVSETQYF.

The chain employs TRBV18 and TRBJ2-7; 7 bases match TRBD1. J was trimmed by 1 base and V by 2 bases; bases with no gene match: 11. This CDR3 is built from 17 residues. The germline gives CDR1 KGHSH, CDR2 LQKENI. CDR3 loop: CASSPMGTVGRSYEQYF. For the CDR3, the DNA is TGTGCCAGCTCACCAATGGGGACAGTAGGTAGGTCCTACGAGCAGTACTTC.

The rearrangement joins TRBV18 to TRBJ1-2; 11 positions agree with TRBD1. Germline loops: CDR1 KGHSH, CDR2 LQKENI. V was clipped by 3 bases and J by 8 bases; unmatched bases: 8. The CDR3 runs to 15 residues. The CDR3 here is CASSPTGQGALGYTF. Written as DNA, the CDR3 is TGTGCCAGCTCACCTACCGGACAGGGGGCTTTAGGCTACACCTTC. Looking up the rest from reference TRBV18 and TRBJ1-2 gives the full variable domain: NAGVMQNPRHLVRRRGQEARLRCSPMKGHSHVYWYRQLPEEGLKFMVYLQKENIIDESGMPKERFSAEFPKEGPSILRIQQVVRGDSAAYFCASSPTGQGALGYTFGSGTRLTVV.

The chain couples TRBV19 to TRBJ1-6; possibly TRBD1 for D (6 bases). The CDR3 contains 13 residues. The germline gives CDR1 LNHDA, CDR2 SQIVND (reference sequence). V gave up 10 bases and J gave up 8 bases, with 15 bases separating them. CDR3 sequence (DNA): TGTGCCACCAGAGTACCAGGGGATTCACCCCTCCACTTT. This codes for CATRVPGDSPLHF.

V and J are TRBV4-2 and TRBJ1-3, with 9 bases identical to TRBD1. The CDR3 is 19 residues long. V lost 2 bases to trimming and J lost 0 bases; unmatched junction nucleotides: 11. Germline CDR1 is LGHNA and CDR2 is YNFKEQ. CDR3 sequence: CASSQIGTGGPSSGNTIYF. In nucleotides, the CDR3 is TGTGCCAGCAGCCAAATAGGTACAGGGGGCCCGAGCTCTGGAAACACCATATATTTT.

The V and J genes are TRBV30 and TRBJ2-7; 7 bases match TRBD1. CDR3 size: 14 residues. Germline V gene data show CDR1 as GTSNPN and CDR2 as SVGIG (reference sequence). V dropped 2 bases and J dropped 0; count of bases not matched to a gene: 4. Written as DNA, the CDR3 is TGTGCCTGGAGTAGGAACAGGGGCTCCTACGAGCAGTACTTC. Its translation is CAWSRNRGSYEQYF.

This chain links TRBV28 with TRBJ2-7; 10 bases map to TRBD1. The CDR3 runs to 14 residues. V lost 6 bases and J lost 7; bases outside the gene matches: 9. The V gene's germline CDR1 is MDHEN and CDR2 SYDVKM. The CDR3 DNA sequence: TGTGCCAGCAGCAGGGGGGGACAGGGGACGGAGCAGTACTTC. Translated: CASSRGGQGTEQYF.

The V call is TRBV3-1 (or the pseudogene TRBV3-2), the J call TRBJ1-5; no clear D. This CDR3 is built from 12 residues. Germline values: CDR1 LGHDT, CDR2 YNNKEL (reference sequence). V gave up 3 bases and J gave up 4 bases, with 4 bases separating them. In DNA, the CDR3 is TGTGCCAGCAGCCAGTTAAATCAGCCCCAGCATTTT. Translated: CASSQLNQPQHF.

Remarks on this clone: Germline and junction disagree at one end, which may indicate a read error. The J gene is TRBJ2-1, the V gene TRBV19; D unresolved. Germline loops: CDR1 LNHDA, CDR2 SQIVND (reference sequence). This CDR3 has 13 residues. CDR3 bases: TGTGCCAGTAGTGTAGAACTGATCGATGAGCAGTTCTTC. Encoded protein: CASSVELIDEQFF.

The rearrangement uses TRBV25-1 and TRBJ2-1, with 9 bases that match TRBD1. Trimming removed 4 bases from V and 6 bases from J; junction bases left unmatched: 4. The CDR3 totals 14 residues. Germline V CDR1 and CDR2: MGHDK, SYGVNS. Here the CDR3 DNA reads TGTGCCAGCAGTGGGACAGGGGTTGCCAATGAGCAGTTCTTC. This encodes CASSGTGVANEQFF.

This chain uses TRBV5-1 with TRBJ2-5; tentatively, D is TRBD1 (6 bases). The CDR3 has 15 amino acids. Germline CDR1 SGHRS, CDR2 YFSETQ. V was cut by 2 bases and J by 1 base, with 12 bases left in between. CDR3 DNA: TGCGCCAGCAGCTTAATGACAGGCATCCAAGAGACCCAGTACTTC. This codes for CASSLMTGIQETQYF.

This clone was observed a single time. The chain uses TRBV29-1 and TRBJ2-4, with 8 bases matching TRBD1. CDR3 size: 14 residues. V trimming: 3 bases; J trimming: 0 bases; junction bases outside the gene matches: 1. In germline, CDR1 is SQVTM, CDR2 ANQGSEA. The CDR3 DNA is TGCAGCGTTGATGGGACAGGAGCCAAAAACATTCAGTACTTC. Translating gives CSVDGTGAKNIQYF. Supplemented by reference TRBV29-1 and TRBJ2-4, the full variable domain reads SAVISQKPSRDICQRGTSLTIQCQVDSQVTMMFWYRQQPGQSLTLIATANQGSEATYESGFVIDKFPISRPNLTFSTLTVSNMSPEDSSIYLCSVDGTGAKNIQYFGAGTRLSVL.

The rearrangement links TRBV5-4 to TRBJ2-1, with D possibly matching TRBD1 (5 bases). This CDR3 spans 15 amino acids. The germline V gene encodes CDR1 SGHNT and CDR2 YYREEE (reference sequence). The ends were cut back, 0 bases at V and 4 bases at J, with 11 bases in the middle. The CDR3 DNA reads TGTGCCAGCAGCTTGGGCCAGGGAACTTACAATGAGCAGTTCTTC. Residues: CASSLGQGTYNEQFF. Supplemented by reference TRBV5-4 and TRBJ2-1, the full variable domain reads ETGVTQSPTHLIKTRGQQVTLRCSSQSGHNTVSWYQQALGQGPQFIFQYYREEENGRGNFPPRFSGLQFPNYSSELNVNALELDDSALYLCASSLGQGTYNEQFFGPGTRLTVL.

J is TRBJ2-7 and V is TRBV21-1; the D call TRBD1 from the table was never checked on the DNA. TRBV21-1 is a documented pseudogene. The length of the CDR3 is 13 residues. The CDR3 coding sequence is TGTGCCAGCAGCGGGCGCAGCTCCTACGAGCAGTACTTC. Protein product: CASSGRSSYEQYF.

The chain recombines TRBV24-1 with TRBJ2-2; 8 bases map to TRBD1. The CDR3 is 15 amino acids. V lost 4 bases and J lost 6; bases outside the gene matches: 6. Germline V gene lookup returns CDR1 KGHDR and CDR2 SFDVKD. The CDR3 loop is CATSDTGGRAGELFF. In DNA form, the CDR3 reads TGTGCCACCAGTGACACAGGGGGTAGGGCCGGGGAGCTGTTTTTT.

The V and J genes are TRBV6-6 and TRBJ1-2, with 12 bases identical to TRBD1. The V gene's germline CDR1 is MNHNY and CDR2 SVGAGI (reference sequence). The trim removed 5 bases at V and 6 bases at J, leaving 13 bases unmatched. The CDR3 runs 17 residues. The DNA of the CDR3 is TGTGCCAGCAGTCCGGGGGGACAGGGGGCTTTCCGGGATGGCTACACCTTC. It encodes CASSPGGQGAFRDGYTF.

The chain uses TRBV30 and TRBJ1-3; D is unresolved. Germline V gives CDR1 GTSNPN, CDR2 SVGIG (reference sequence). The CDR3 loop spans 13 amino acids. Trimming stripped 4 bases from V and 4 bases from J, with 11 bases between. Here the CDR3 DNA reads TGTGCCTGGACTCAACAACACGGAAACACCATATATTTT. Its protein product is CAWTQQHGNTIYF.

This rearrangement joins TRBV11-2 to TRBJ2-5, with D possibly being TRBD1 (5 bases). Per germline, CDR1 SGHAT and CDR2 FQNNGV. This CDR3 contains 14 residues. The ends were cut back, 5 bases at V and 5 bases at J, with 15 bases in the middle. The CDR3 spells CASSPGFSMETQYF. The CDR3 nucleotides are TGTGCCAGCAGCCCAGGGTTTTCCATGGAGACCCAGTACTTC. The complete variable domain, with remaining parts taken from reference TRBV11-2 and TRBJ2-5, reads EAGVAQSPRYKIIEKRQSVAFWCNPISGHATLYWYQQILGQGPKLLIQFQNNGVVDDSQLPKDRFSAERLKGVDSTLKIQPAKLEDSAVYLCASSPGFSMETQYFGPGTRLLVL.

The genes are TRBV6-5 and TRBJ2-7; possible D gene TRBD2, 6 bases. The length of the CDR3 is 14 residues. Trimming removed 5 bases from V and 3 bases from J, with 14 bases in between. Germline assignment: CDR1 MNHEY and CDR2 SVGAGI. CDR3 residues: CASSNTGLSYEQYF. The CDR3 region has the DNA TGTGCCAGCAGTAACACGGGACTGAGCTACGAGCAGTACTTC.